This T cell receptor (beta chain) comes out of a study of shared clonotypes between healthy human individuals. Study information: Those who served as donors were two women and three men between the ages of 18 and 49. Study conclusions and caveats: An expected dependence of interdonor clonotype sharing on sequencing depth was noted.

Points on this clone: What it recognizes is unknown.

The team ran DNA from unsorted PBMCs on ten immunoSEQ deep assay plates for sequencing. Authors' methods: ImmunoSEQ sequences covered only the junction and lacked quality scores; filtering therefore differed. Assay: immunoSEQ multiplex PCR; the TCRdb copy retains only in-frame clones and omits some. V and J calls and clone size are as listed in that table; D and trimming were resolved from the DNA. The sample comprises roughly 500,000 clones, 70% to 85% of which are singletons, and around 13% rests with the top ten. This TCR was recovered from a woman in her thirties or forties in good health. Some clones in this sample may be carry-over from other donors' samples. The sample taken for sequencing was PBMCs.

CDR3 nucleotide sequence: TGCGCCAGCAGCTTGTTACCGGACTATGGCTACACCTTC. Amino acids: CASSLLPDYGYTF. The chain is built from TRBV5-1 and TRBJ1-2; D remains ambiguous. CDR1 and CDR2 (germline): SGHRS, YFSETQ. V was clipped by 1 base and J by 3 bases, with 7 bases between them. The CDR3 length is 13 residues.